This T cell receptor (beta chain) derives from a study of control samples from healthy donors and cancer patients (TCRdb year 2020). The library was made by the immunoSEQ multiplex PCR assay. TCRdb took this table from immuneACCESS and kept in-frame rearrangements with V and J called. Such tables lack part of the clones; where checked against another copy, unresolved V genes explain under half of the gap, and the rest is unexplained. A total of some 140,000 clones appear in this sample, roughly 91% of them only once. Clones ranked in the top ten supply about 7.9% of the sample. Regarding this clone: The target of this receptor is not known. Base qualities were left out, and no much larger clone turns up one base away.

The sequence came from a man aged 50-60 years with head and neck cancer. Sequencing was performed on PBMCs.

The DNA sequence reads TGTGCCAGCAGTGACAGGGGAGCTGGCGACGAGCAGTACTTC. The resulting protein is CASSDRGAGDEQYF. The rearrangement joined TRBV6-1 to TRBJ2-7; the D segment could be TRBD1, given 6 matching bases. The CDR3 goes from the cysteine to the phenylalanine over 14 residues. The CDR3 DNA has 42 bases and is translated from base 1. The germline V gene supplies CDR1 MNHNS and CDR2 SASEGT. At the junction V is shortened by 3 bases and J by 5 bases, with 14 bases in between.